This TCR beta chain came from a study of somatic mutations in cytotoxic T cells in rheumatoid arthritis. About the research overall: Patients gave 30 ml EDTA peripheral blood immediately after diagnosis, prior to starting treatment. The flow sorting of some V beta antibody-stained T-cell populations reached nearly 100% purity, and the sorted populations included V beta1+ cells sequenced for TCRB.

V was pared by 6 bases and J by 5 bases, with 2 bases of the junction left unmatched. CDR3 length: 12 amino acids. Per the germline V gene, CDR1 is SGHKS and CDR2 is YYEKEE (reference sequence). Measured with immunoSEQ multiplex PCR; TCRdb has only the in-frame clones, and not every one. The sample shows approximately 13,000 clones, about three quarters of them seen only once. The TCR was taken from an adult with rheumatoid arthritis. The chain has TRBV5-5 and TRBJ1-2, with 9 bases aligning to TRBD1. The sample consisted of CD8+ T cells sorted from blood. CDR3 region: CASKDRGYGYTF. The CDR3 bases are TGTGCCAGCAAGGACAGGGGATATGGCTACACCTTC.